Included here is one TCR beta chain sequence, with context. The antigen is not known. This sample was taken from a study of graft-versus-host responses after intestinal transplantation. Study information: Transplants were multivisceral, liver-intestinal, or isolated intestinal. For around 3 years after anti-thymocyte globulin induction, all recipients took tacrolimus and steroids.

Study-level findings and limits: Some GvH clones were seen earlier in gut or blood, suggesting intestinal origin.

The assay was immunoSEQ multiplex PCR, and TCRdb's table has in-frame clones only and misses some. The data hold fewer than 45,000 clones, with roughly 90% observed a single time. This clonotype was obtained from a human patient who received an intestinal transplant, so some T cells may come from the graft donor. The source was PBMCs, collected 524 days after transplant.

CDR3 region: CAWDSITQLTQYF. CDR3 bases: TGTGCCTGGGACTCCATCACTCAACTAACCCAGTACTTC. The chain combines TRBV30 with TRBJ2-5; D gene uncertain. The CDR3 length is 13 residues. Trimming removed 5 bases at V and 8 bases at J, with 18 bases between. From germline, CDR1 is GTSNPN and CDR2 SVGIG (reference sequence).